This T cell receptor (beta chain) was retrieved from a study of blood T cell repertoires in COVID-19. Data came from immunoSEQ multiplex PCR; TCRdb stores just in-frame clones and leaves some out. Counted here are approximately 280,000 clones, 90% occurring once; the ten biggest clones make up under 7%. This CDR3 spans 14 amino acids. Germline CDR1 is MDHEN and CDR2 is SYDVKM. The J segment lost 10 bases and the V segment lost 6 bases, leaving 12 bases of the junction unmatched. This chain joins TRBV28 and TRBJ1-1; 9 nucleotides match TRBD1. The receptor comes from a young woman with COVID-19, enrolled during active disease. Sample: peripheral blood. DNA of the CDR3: TGTGCCAGCAGGCCCGGGACAGGGTGGGTTCGAGCTTTCTTT. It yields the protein CASRPGTGWVRAFF. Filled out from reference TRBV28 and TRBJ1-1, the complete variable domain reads DVKVTQSSRYLVKRTGEKVFLECVQDMDHENMFWYRQDPGLGLRLIYFSYDVKMKEKGDIPEGYSVSREKKERFSLILESASTNQTSMYLCASRPGTGWVRAFFGQGTRLTVV.